Below, one T cell receptor beta chain is given with its context. From germline, CDR1 is SGHKS and CDR2 YYEKEE (reference sequence). The CDR3 consists of 15 residues. No DNA is given; TCRdb re-called the 5' RACE reads and lists each CDR3 protein once. The sample holds 400,000 or so distinct CDR3 sequences. These data belong to a study of monozygotic twins with inflammatory bowel disease. The genes are TRBV5-5 and TRBJ1-4. This receptor was obtained from a human donor with ulcerative colitis or Crohn's disease, or a healthy co-twin of an affected twin (not recorded which). What was sequenced was blood. CDR3 protein: CASSSYGSTNEKLFF.